The source of this T cell receptor beta chain is a study of regulatory T cells in long-lasting Graves disease. Of note for this clonotype: The antigen is not known.

Overall study results and limits: Among persistent patients, a larger number of public clonotypes were shared (about 3,000) than among newly diagnosed patients (966).

The sample's time point: newly diagnosed GD, antithyroid drugs for less than 3 months. PBMCs were the source of the RNA used for TCR sequencing. CDR1 is SGHDN, CDR2 FVKESK, per germline. V lost 6 bases, J lost 7 bases, and 8 bases stayed unmatched. CDR3 size: 14 residues. Library construction for TCR beta used iRepertoire HTBI primers and Arm-PCR of CDR3 regions. TCRdb fed the multiplex PCR reads into MiXCR, producing one record per CDR3 protein. This repertoire shows approximately 440,000 distinct CDR3 sequences, 16% found once; its top ten account for 12%. Separately, the same data were catalogued under a study of T cells in Graves' hyperthyroidism and ophthalmopathy. This second study notes: Over 18 months, lack of ophthalmopathy progression marked Graves' hyperthyroidism as stable. Clinicians diagnosed patients from clinical symptoms, serum thyroxine and TRAb, thyroid ultrasound and orbital computed tomography. The primer set for the first-round RT-PCR of the TCR CDR3 was HTBI.

The J gene is TRBJ2-1, the V gene TRBV14; TRBD2 matches at 8 bases. This TCR was sampled from a man aged 35 to 55 with Graves disease. Specimen: peripheral blood mononuclear cells (PBMCs), collected at new diagnosis, from a patient treated with antithyroid drugs. CDR3 sequence (DNA): TGTGCCAGCAGAGCCCGGGGGGGTAGGAATGAGCAGTTCTTC. Translating gives CASRARGGRNEQFF.